This TCR beta chain is drawn from a study of T-cell reconstitution after alpha-beta-depleted transplantation in children. Unique molecular identifiers were built into the TCRbeta library. TCRdb used MiXCR to reprocess the PCR reads, holding one entry per CDR3 protein. Here the sample spans about 240,000 distinct CDR3 sequences, 12% being singletons. This clonotype came up a few times. Sequencing used PBMCs from the stem cell graft donor, obtained from the stem cell graft. The receptor was isolated from a human donor who donated a stem cell graft to a child with acute lymphoblastic leukemia.

Written as DNA, the CDR3 is TGCGCCAGCAGCGCATTTACAGGGGACACTGAAGCTTTCTTT. Translating it yields CASSAFTGDTEAFF. The rearrangement links TRBV5-1 to TRBJ1-1; TRBD1 agrees at 7 bases. The CDR3 loop spans 14 amino acids. After removal of 4 bases from V and 3 bases from J, the junction contained 6 bases not matched to a gene. The germline V gene encodes CDR1 SGHRS and CDR2 YFSETQ.